This T cell receptor beta chain was identified in a study of cytomegalovirus exposure and HLA in healthy donors (dated by TCRdb to 2016 to 2017). Background on the whole study: An earlier analysis of roughly 500 of the donors reported about 280 Gb of sequence data and around 110 million unique TCR beta sequences obtained from about 180 million T cells. Every repertoire in the discovery cohort had been generated on one and the same sequencing platform. Among the approximately 400 genotyped donors, around 81% belonged to the genetic ancestry cluster associated with self-reported Caucasian donors. Roughly 290 gigabases of sequencing data and around 88 million unique TCR sequences made up an early release that covered nearly 650 HLA-typed donors. HLA typing covered class I and class II loci at four-digit resolution. In an earlier analysis of a few hundred of the donors, high-throughput TCR beta sequencing was used to judge whether each TCR beta V gene segment behaved as functional or pseudogenic. The study was designed to test whether signatures of past pathogen exposure could be identified by cataloging public T cell receptors. The number of typed donors differed by locus: 629-630 for A, B, C, DRB1 and DQB1; approximately 530 for DQA1; roughly 600 for DPA1; and around 490 for DPB1. Among some 400 genotyped donors of the cohort, an average of around 220,000 unique TCR beta nucleotide sequences was sequenced per donor, of which 15% to 20% were non-productive. The study used immunosequencing to profile the T cell repertoires of 600 to 850 subjects and linked those repertoires to cytomegalovirus serostatus. Donor age, sex, ethnicity and CMV serostatus were compiled alongside the repertoire data. A later genetic analysis took genome-wide SNP genotypes for about 55% of the roughly 700 donors and used that subset as a discovery cohort. A later analysis re-examined previously published TCR beta repertoires from just over 650 donors and added high-resolution HLA genotyping to investigate patterns of TCR occurrence. Rather than using new phenotypic data, the later analysis identified candidate immune exposures from TCR beta sequences and from how often those sequences occurred across donors. In addition to the first cohort of roughly 670 subjects, a separate validation cohort of 100 to 150 different subjects was used. High-throughput TCR immunosequencing, statistical association of individual TCRs with disease status, and machine learning were combined to predict cytomegalovirus infection status. Because of strong linkage in the cohort, roughly five DR-DQ haplotypes were treated as single units for association and clustering.

Concerning this clone: The antigen this receptor binds is unknown. Base quality data are lacking; no much larger clone is found one base away.

Study-level results and caveats: In an earlier analysis of approximately 590 of the donors, most TCR beta V segments were observed in productive rearrangements about 87% or about 30% of the time, broadly matching IMGT annotations. At a false discovery rate of 0.05, a later analysis linked around 17,000 TCR beta sequences to specific HLA alleles. A later genetic analysis associated a missense DCLRE1C variant with V-gene and J-gene trimming of TCR beta chains, and an independent cohort replicated the association. Because counts were too low, seventeen rarely observed V segments, including chromosome 9 orphons, were excluded from the earlier analysis of around 590 of the donors. Because HLA typing was unavailable for some donors at each locus, only the typed subset was used in association tests. A total of fewer than 200 TCR beta chains were listed by the study as associated with cytomegalovirus. A further reported finding was that TCR beta sequences accurately predicted the HLA-A and HLA-B alleles for most subjects in the first cohort. Strong co-occurrence of HLA alleles, especially DR and DQ, made assigning TCR associations to individual alleles difficult. In a later analysis, HLA-associated TCR beta chains were found to be more clonally expanded and to have lower generation probabilities than equally common non-associated chains. The authors suggested that the approach could potentially be extended to other disease states and immunological phenotypes. Linkage disequilibrium might explain the correlated functional status among segregating V segments, but an unknown experimental factor could not be excluded. This cohort had only TCR beta chains sequenced, and the lack of alpha or paired-chain data limited which features could be detected. In vitro tests confirmed that a few of the cytomegalovirus-associated TCR beta chains recognize cytomegalovirus antigens. The only immune exposure information available for the cohort was CMV serostatus. The classifier was reported to diagnose cytomegalovirus status with high specificity and sensitivity in both the original and validation cohorts. Compared with the roughly 670-donor mean, donors in an Asian-associated ancestry cluster had fewer N-insertions in productive TCRs, according to a later genetic analysis. Some IMGT-functional V segments, including TRBV6-2 and TRBV6-3, could not be distinguished by the 87-base-pair reads and were therefore excluded. The sequencing pipeline was judged likely to have produced a cluster of highly shared sequence variants as a technical artifact. According to a later analysis, TCR association rates differed among HLA loci, with DRB1 alleles showing the most associated TCRs and HLA-C alleles showing the fewest. Most CMV-associated TCR beta chains appeared to be HLA-restricted in a later analysis, and the HLA associations seemed to be driven largely by CMV exposure. Several of the top co-occurrence clusters appeared to be linked to parvovirus B19, influenza, CMV and Epstein-Barr virus, according to a later analysis. Presence/absence analyses assumed roughly uniform sequencing depth across donors, an assumption that may not hold. Most TCR sequences were seen in very few donors, while some public TCRs were found in many individuals.

The cohort comprised 670 or so healthy bone marrow donors. At the time of sampling, every cohort member was nominally healthy, though immune exposures that went unrecorded were likely present. The donor tested CMV seronegative, placing the donor among the 350 or so seronegative members of the cohort. A peripheral blood sample was provided by each donor, and peripheral blood mononuclear cells were used for TCR beta sequencing. Genomic DNA extraction from the blood cell samples was performed with the Qiagen DNeasy Blood Extraction Kit. The germline V gene encodes CDR1 SGHRS and CDR2 YFSETQ. The V end gives up 3 bases and the J end 7 bases, leaving 5 bases in the junction not matched to a gene. The CDR3 sequence holds 15 residues, the cysteine and phenylalanine included. Of all the DNA, just the CDR3 is kept, 45 bases in frame from base 1. The library was prepared using the immunoSEQ multiplex PCR assay. A mixture of 60 forward primers for TCR Vbeta segments and 13 reverse primers for TCR Jbeta segments was used in the multiplex PCR. The CDR3 region of rearranged TCR beta genes was amplified from genomic DNA with a multiplex PCR assay. Amplified TCR beta libraries were sequenced as 87-base-pair reads on the Illumina HiSeq System. The study's processing was this. In a later analysis, some 80 million unique TCR beta chains were counted across the roughly 670 repertoires, and roughly 11 million of these chains were shared by at least two donors. Raw reads were error-corrected and collapsed into unique sequences by a nearest-neighbor algorithm in which closely related sequences were merged to remove PCR and sequencing errors. Alignment of CDR3 sequences to IMGT reference sequences was used to assign V, D and J gene segments. For a sequence to be retained, at least a six-nucleotide match to both a V gene segment and a J gene segment was required. A rearrangement was called productive if the CDR3 had no stop codons and remained in frame with V and J, and every other rearrangement was called non-productive. Following IMGT convention, CDR3 was defined as the stretch from the second conserved V-encoded cysteine to the conserved J-encoded phenylalanine. The earlier analysis of 587 of the donors excluded sequences that lacked an unambiguous match to a single V gene segment. An earlier analysis of fewer than 750 of the donors classified V segments as functional when productive rearrangements were above 56.7% and as segregating when the standard deviation between donors was above 5%. A statistical classification framework was built for diagnosing cytomegalovirus status from the catalog of TCR beta chain sequences. A later analysis assigned V and J genes by comparing TCR nucleotide sequences with IMGT/GENE-DB human TR gene sequences. Using the TCRdist pipeline, a later analysis assigned CDR3 sequences along with most-parsimonious VDJ recombination scenarios. In a later analysis, each TCR beta chain was defined by its CDR3 amino acid sequence together with its V-gene family, and reads without a unique V-gene family were excluded. In a later analysis, approximately 640 highly shared, low-generation-probability nucleotide sequences were removed to address suspected cross-contamination and a sequencing artifact. A later analysis calculated a clonal expansion index for each public chain from normalized within-repertoire ranks of inferred template counts. In a later analysis, generation probabilities were computed with a VDJ recombination model fitted to out-of-frame rearrangements, and the resulting probabilities were checked against IGoR. Hypergeometric tests were used in a later analysis to score TCR-TCR, TCR-HLA and TCR-CMV co-occurrence, with a repertoire-size bias correction applied to the TCR pairs. To estimate false discovery rates, a later analysis permuted the HLA or CMV assignments 20 times. In a later analysis, co-occurring TCRs were grouped with DBSCAN, and TCRdist sequence similarity was added when clustering was performed within HLA-allele-positive subsets. For co-occurrence clustering, repertoires with fewer than 30,000 or more than 120,000 public chains were excluded, along with roughly 5 repertoires with anomalous nucleotide sharing. Here the immuneACCESS table is served through TCRdb, limited to in-frame sequences with V and J called. Missing clones are a known gap in these copies; in checked studies unresolved V genes cover under half, and the rest lacks a known reason. The DNA was the basis for D and trimming; V, J and clone size are from that table. Here the sample has about 120,000 clones; 70% to 80% occur a single time. The ten biggest clones cover roughly 2.5% of the sample.

Material: PBMCs. Rearrangement joined TRBV5-1 to TRBJ1-6; the central 9 bases match TRBD1. The source of this sequence is a female donor in good health and CMV-seronegative. The nucleotide sequence reads TGCGCCAGCAGCTCGGGGGGGACAGGGAATTCACCCCTCCACTTT. It encodes CASSSGGTGNSPLHF. Here the CDR3 is joined to the reference TRBV5-1 and TRBJ1-6 genes, and the full variable domain is: KAGVTQTPRYLIKTRGQQVTLSCSPISGHRSVSWYQQTPGQGLQFLFEYFSETQRNKGNFPGRFSGRQFSNSRSEMNVSTLELGDSALYLCASSSGGTGNSPLHFGNGTRLTVT.